In its sample, the clone carrying this T cell receptor beta chain was seen many times. Its antigen is not identified. The CDR3 has 14 amino acids. Trimming took 5 bases from V and 5 from J, leaving 16 bases between them. Germline V CDR1 and CDR2: SGHTA, FQGNSA. MiXCR was run by TCRdb on the 5' RACE reads, yielding one entry per CDR3 protein. The sample has some 710,000 distinct CDR3 sequences, around 6% seen once. The data stem from a study of identical twins. Study conclusions and caveats: The abundant beta clonotypes from cord blood had fewer insertions, and memory repertoires had none of this. Within beta out-of-frame sequences, the excess sharing observed between twins was weaker.

This chain uses TRBV7-2 with TRBJ2-7; maybe TRBD1 (5 bases). Sequenced input: naive T cells sorted from blood. This sequence was found in a man aged 18 to 30 in good health. The CDR3 DNA reads as TGTGCCAGCAGCCCTTTACAGGTTAACCACGAGCAGTACTTC. It specifies CASSPLQVNHEQYF.